Each of the 25 T cell receptor beta chains below was sequenced from the same sample in a study of a mutant IDH1 vaccine in newly diagnosed glioma. Time point denoted: week 5, during vaccination. With topical imiquimod, each dose of the vaccine consisted of 300 ug of mutant IDH1 20-mer peptide. These TCRs are of unknown antigen specificity. Sequenced by immunoSEQ multiplex PCR; TCRdb stores in-frame clones only, minus some. The table shows about 38,000 clones, with 81% occurring only once. The sequencing used PBMCs, collected from a glioma patient whose treatment included an IDH1 peptide vaccine. The receptor source for this set is a man in his forties or fifties with glioma.

CDR3 residues: CASTGGLAGAYEQYF. CDR3 DNA sequence: TGTGCCAGCACTGGAGGACTAGCGGGAGCCTACGAGCAGTACTTC. V is TRBV6-1 and J is TRBJ2-7; 13 positions match TRBD2. The CDR3 is 15 residues long. Per the germline V gene, CDR1 is MNHNS and CDR2 is SASEGT. Trimming took 7 bases from V and 2 from J; bases not matched to a gene: 5.

The V and J genes are TRBV4-1 and TRBJ2-2; no firm D call. From germline, CDR1 is MGHRA and CDR2 YSYEKL. The V end was cut by 4 bases, the J end by 0 bases, with 3 bases between. This CDR3 comprises 13 residues. Here the CDR3 DNA reads TGCGCCAGCAGCCTAACGAACACCGGGGAGCTGTTTTTT. Translated, it gives CASSLTNTGELFF.

The J gene is TRBJ2-1, the V gene TRBV5-5; 9 bases fit TRBD2. The CDR3 length is 15 residues. Germline assignment: CDR1 SGHKS and CDR2 YYEKEE (reference sequence). V shed 2 bases and J 3 bases; nucleotides not matched to a gene: 3. The CDR3, as DNA: TGTGCCAGCAGCTTACTAGCGGGCCGCTACAATGAGCAGTTCTTC. Its protein is CASSLLAGRYNEQFF. The entire variable domain, with the rest obtained from reference TRBV5-5 and TRBJ2-1, is as follows: DAGVTQSPTHLIKTRGQQVTLRCSPISGHKSVSWYQQVLGQGPQFIFQYYEKEERGRGNFPDRFSARQFPNYSSELNVNALLLGDSALYLCASSLLAGRYNEQFFGPGTRLTVL.

This rearrangement joins TRBV29-1 to TRBJ2-3; D tentatively fits TRBD1 or TRBD2 (5 bases each). The length of the CDR3 is 16 residues. Germline V CDR1 and CDR2: SQVTM, ANQGSEA. Trimming stripped 4 bases from V and 2 bases from J, with 19 bases between. DNA for the CDR3: TGCAGCGTTGTATCAATGTCTCCGGGGCCCACAGATACGCAGTATTTT. This gives the protein CSVVSMSPGPTDTQYF.

The gene calls are TRBV14 and TRBJ1-1, with no clear D. Trimming removed 4 bases at V and 0 bases at J, with 6 bases between. Germline assignment: CDR1 SGHDN and CDR2 FVKESK. The CDR3 length is 13 residues. This CDR3 reads CASSPQLNTEAFF. DNA of the CDR3: TGTGCCAGCAGCCCCCAGCTGAACACTGAAGCTTTCTTT.

The sample holds a few counts of this clone. J is TRBJ1-3 and V is TRBV7-2, with a weak D call TRBD1 (5 bases). V shed 8 bases and J shed 4 bases, with 9 bases lying between them. This CDR3 is built from 12 residues. The germline V gene has CDR1 SGHTA and CDR2 FQGNSA. In nucleotides, the CDR3 is TGTGCCAGCCGGGGCCGGGGAAACACCATATATTTT. It specifies CASRGRGNTIYF.

This chain joins TRBV7-3 and TRBJ2-5, with 10 bases aligning to TRBD1. V dropped 6 bases and J dropped 3; count of bases not matched to a gene: 4. The V gene's germline CDR1 is SGHTA and CDR2 FQGTGA. The CDR3 is 14 amino acids. The CDR3 DNA reads as TGTGCCAGCAGATCCGGGACAGGGGAAGAGACCCAGTACTTC. Amino acids: CASRSGTGEETQYF.

This clone showed up just a few times. The V gene is TRBV28, the J gene TRBJ1-5; 7 positions match TRBD1. V lost 5 bases and J lost 5; bases outside the gene matches: 6. CDR3 size: 14 residues. CDR1 and CDR2 from the germline V gene are MDHEN and SYDVKM. CDR3: CASSTIQGYQPQHF. The CDR3 nucleotides are TGTGCCAGCAGTACCATACAGGGGTATCAGCCCCAGCATTTT.

This chain connects TRBV7-9 to TRBJ2-7; 7 bases map to TRBD1. After removal of 5 bases from V and 0 bases from J, the junction contained 4 bases not matched to a gene. The V gene's germline CDR1 is SEHNR and CDR2 FQNEAQ (reference sequence). The length of the CDR3 is 14 residues. CDR3: CASSIGGASYEQYF. CDR3 DNA sequence: TGTGCCAGCAGCATAGGGGGCGCCTCCTACGAGCAGTACTTC.

The J gene is TRBJ2-5, the V gene TRBV7-3; unclear D gene. Germline CDR1 reads SGHTA; CDR2 reads FQGTGA. V lost 6 bases, J lost 5 bases, and 19 bases lay in between. The CDR3 spans 15 residues. This CDR3 is CASSRDFGTMETQYF. DNA for the CDR3: TGTGCCAGCAGTCGCGATTTTGGCACAATGGAGACCCAGTACTTC.

The chain couples TRBV7-9 to TRBJ2-3, with no clear D. The V gene lost 3 bases and the J gene lost 6 bases, with 13 bases spanning the gap. Germline CDR1 reads SEHNR; CDR2 reads FQNEAQ (reference sequence). The CDR3 runs to 14 residues. For the CDR3, the DNA is TGTGCCAGCAGCTTGGGCGCAGGTAGTGATACGCAGTATTTT. Residues: CASSLGAGSDTQYF.

The rearrangement links TRBV5-5 to TRBJ1-5; unclear D gene. The ends were cut back, 0 bases at V and 3 bases at J, with 10 bases in the middle. Germline V gene data show CDR1 as SGHKS and CDR2 as YYEKEE (reference sequence). This CDR3 region has 15 residues. The CDR3 DNA is TGTGCCAGCAGCTTGGTCGGGAGATTCAATCAGCCCCAGCATTTT. Translated, it gives CASSLVGRFNQPQHF.

The chain recombines TRBV5-6 with TRBJ2-6; a possible D gene is TRBD2 (6 bases). CDR1 and CDR2 from the germline V gene are SGHDT and YYEEEE. V lost 4 bases and J 2 bases, leaving 10 bases between the germline ends. The CDR3 totals 15 residues. The CDR3 region has the DNA TGTGCCAGCAGCGGGGGGACTGCTGGGGCCAACGTCCTGACTTTC. Its translation is CASSGGTAGANVLTF.

CDR3 amino acids: CASSPTLAEQYF. CDR3 sequence (DNA): TGTGCCAGCAGTCCTACGTTGGCCGAGCAGTACTTC. V is TRBV28 and J is TRBJ2-7; no definite D call. The CDR3 is 12 residues long. The germline gives CDR1 MDHEN, CDR2 SYDVKM. V lost 5 bases to trimming and J lost 6 bases, with 11 bases between them.

The chain's CDR3 is CASQRGQGAGNTIYF. CDR3 sequence (DNA): TGCGCCAGCCAGCGGGGACAGGGGGCAGGAAACACCATATATTTT. The chain joins TRBV5-1 to TRBJ1-3; 12 bases map to TRBD1. CDR1 and CDR2 from the germline V gene are SGHRS and YFSETQ. This CDR3 has 15 residues. V lost 7 bases, J lost 4 bases, and 6 bases stayed unmatched.

The chain combines TRBV5-1 with TRBJ2-2; the D call may be TRBD1 or TRBD2 (6 bases each). Deletions cut 0 bases from V and 2 bases from J, with 11 bases between. CDR1 SGHRS and CDR2 YFSETQ come from the germline V gene. The CDR3 totals 16 residues. This CDR3 is CASSLGRGPNTGELFF. The CDR3 coding sequence is TGCGCCAGCAGCTTGGGTCGGGGGCCAAACACCGGGGAGCTGTTTTTT.

This chain joins TRBV6-5 and TRBJ1-1; D is possibly TRBD1 (6 bases). Trimming left V 7 bases short and J 7 bases short, with 16 bases between. Per germline, CDR1 MNHEY and CDR2 SVGAGI. The CDR3 length is 13 residues. CDR3 nucleotide sequence: TGTGCCAGCATAAACAGGGACGTTGGTGAAGCTTTCTTT. Its translation is CASINRDVGEAFF.

In DNA form, the CDR3 reads TGTGCCACCAGCAGAGAACCGGGACAGGGGGACTATGGCTACACCTTC. It yields the protein CATSREPGQGDYGYTF. V is TRBV15 and J is TRBJ1-2; TRBD1 matches 11 bases. The length of the CDR3 is 16 residues. Per germline, CDR1 LNHNV and CDR2 YYDKDF (reference sequence). Unmatched junction bases numbered 3, after V lost 0 bases and J lost 3 bases.

By frequency in the sample, this clone is medium-sized. This chain connects TRBV11-2 to TRBJ1-4, with no clear D. V lost 7 bases and J lost 0, with 15 bases in between. Germline V gene data show CDR1 as SGHAT and CDR2 as FQNNGV. The CDR3 totals 16 residues. CDR3 residues: CASTGKTYATNEKLFF. CDR3 sequence (DNA): TGTGCCAGCACTGGTAAAACCTATGCAACTAATGAAAAACTGTTTTTT.

The rearrangement links TRBV6-6 to TRBJ1-2; D remains unclear. The CDR3 covers 13 residues. The V gene's germline CDR1 is MNHNY and CDR2 SVGAGI (reference sequence). V was trimmed by 2 bases and J by 6 bases, leaving 10 bases between them. The CDR3 reads CASSYGQADGYTF. The CDR3 coding sequence is TGTGCCAGCAGTTACGGCCAGGCCGATGGCTACACCTTC.

The genes are TRBV9 and TRBJ2-5, with D unresolved. The germline CDR1 and CDR2 sequences are SGDLS and YYNGEE. V lost 3 bases and J lost 4, with 10 bases in between. This CDR3 has 13 amino acids. Here the CDR3 reads CASSDEDRETQYF. CDR3 nucleotide sequence: TGTGCCAGCAGCGACGAAGACCGAGAGACCCAGTACTTC.

The chain couples TRBV27 to TRBJ1-1, with TRBD1 identical over 8 bases. The J segment lost 3 bases and the V segment lost 2 bases, leaving 5 bases of the junction unmatched. The CDR3 contains 15 residues. Germline CDR1 and CDR2: MNHEY and SMNVEV (reference sequence). Here the CDR3 reads CASSLLGQGDTEAFF. CDR3 DNA: TGTGCCAGCAGTTTACTAGGACAGGGTGACACTGAAGCTTTCTTT.

V and J are TRBV19 and TRBJ1-1; 8 bases match TRBD1. V was clipped by 3 bases and J by 7 bases; unmatched bases: 16. CDR3 length equals 17 residues. Germline loops: CDR1 LNHDA, CDR2 SQIVND (reference sequence). The CDR3 sequence: CASSIMRAGGTVGEAFF. In DNA, the CDR3 is TGTGCCAGTAGTATTATGCGGGCAGGGGGCACGGTGGGTGAAGCTTTCTTT.

The rearrangement joins TRBV5-1 to TRBJ1-6, with D possibly being TRBD1 (6 bases). V shed 4 bases and J shed 7 bases, with 12 bases lying between them. Germline lookup yields CDR1 SGHRS and CDR2 YFSETQ. The CDR3 extends over 14 amino acids. The DNA of the CDR3 is TGCGCCAGCAGCCCCCAGGGGCTGAATTCACCCCTCCACTTT. This gives the protein CASSPQGLNSPLHF.

This chain links TRBV10-3 with TRBJ1-6, with D maybe TRBD1 (5 bases). The V end was cut by 10 bases, the J end by 5 bases, with 12 bases between. The CDR3 contains 13 residues. The V gene's germline CDR1 is ENHRY and CDR2 SYGVKD. CDR3 sequence: CATGVGDNSPLHF. The CDR3 DNA follows: TGTGCCACGGGGGTCGGCGATAATTCACCCCTCCACTTT.